Here is one T cell receptor beta chain with its context. The sample originates from a study of blood T cell repertoires in COVID-19. Background on the study: The cDNA or gDNA used as material had been derived from T cells, B-cell-depleted T cells, or PBMCs.

Cohort allocation depended upon clinical history that participants reported. Germline V gene data show CDR1 as SNHLY and CDR2 as FYNNEI. This CDR3 comprises 15 residues. Between the trimmed V and J ends, which lost 3 bases and 0 bases, there was a span of 9 bases. Per the study methods: From reference gene primer amplification, estimates of nucleated cell counts were derived. Produced via immunoSEQ multiplex PCR; TCRdb's table is partial and in-frame only. V and J calls and clone size are as listed in that table; D and trimming were resolved from the DNA. The top ten clones hold 3.5% to 4% of a sample with fewer than 250,000 clones, about 86% of them seen once.

The rearrangement links TRBV2 to TRBJ1-3, with D hard to call. The source is a woman between 40 and 50 years old with acute COVID-19. Sequences were obtained from PBMCs or T cells enriched from blood (not recorded which). The CDR3 DNA follows: TGTGCCAGCAGTGAGGTGAGGAGCTCTGGAAACACCATATATTTT. It is translated as CASSEVRSSGNTIYF.